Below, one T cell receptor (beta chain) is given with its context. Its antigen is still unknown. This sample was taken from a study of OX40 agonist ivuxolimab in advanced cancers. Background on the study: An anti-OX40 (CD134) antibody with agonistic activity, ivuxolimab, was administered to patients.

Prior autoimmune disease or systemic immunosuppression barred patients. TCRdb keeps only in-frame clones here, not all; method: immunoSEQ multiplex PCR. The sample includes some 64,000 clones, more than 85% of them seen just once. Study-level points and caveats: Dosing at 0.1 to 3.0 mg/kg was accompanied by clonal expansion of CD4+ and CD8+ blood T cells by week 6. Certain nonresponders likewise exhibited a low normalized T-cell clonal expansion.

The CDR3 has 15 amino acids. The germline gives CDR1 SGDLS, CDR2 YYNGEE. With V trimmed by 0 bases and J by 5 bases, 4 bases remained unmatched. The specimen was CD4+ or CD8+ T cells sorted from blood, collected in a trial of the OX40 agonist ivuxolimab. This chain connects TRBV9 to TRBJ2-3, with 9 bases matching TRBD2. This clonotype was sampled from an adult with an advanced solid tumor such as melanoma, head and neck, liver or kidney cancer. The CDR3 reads CASSVGLAGKDTQYF. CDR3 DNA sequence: TGTGCCAGCAGCGTAGGGCTAGCGGGAAAAGATACGCAGTATTTT.